The source of this T cell receptor beta chain is a study of T-cell reconstitution after alpha-beta-depleted transplantation in children. This clonotype was detected only a few times. The CDR3 covers 12 residues. Deletions cut 4 bases from V and 5 bases from J, with 9 bases between. CDR1 and CDR2 (germline): SGHRS, YFSETQ. Unique molecular identifiers tagged the TCRbeta library. TCRdb used MiXCR to reprocess the PCR reads, holding one entry per CDR3 protein. The sample yields hundreds of thousands of distinct CDR3 sequences, roughly 14% seen once. The sample consisted of PBMCs, taken before TCRalphabeta/CD19-depleted stem cell transplant. This clonotype was sampled from a girl aged 2-9 years with congenital amegakaryocytic thrombocytopenia, due to receive a stem cell transplant. V gene TRBV5-1 combines with J gene TRBJ1-2; D unresolved. CDR3 in amino acids: CASSPFGYGYTF. The DNA of the CDR3 is TGCGCCAGCAGCCCCTTTGGGTATGGCTACACCTTC.